The text below deals with one T cell receptor beta chain. The sample originates from a study of blood T cell repertoires in COVID-19. About the study: Samples taken during acute and convalescent COVID-19 were collected in the United States, Italy and Spain. In each case, the material was cDNA or gDNA derived from T cells, B-cell-depleted T cells, or PBMCs.

This CDR3 spans 13 amino acids. V was clipped by 5 bases and J by 1 base, with 8 bases between them. The germline V gene has CDR1 LNHDA and CDR2 SQIVND (reference sequence). The authors' processing: Amplification with reference gene primers provided the estimates of nucleated cell counts. Profiling relied on immunoSEQ multiplex PCR, and the TCRdb table lists in-frame clones only, not all of them. That table is the source of V, J and clone size, and D and trimming were worked out from the DNA. Of fewer than 100,000 clones in the sample, 80% to 95% were seen once. The material sequenced was peripheral blood. The chain joins TRBV19 to TRBJ1-1; maybe TRBD1 (5 bases). This TCR derives from a woman older than 75 with acute or convalescent COVID-19. CDR3 protein: CASSSTANTEAFF. The CDR3, as DNA: TGTGCCAGTAGTTCGACAGCGAACACTGAAGCTTTCTTT.